Below, one T cell receptor (beta chain) is given with its context. Its antigen is as yet unknown. Just one base apart from a much larger clone, this may be a read error. The data belong to a study of regulatory T cells in long-lasting Graves disease. Study-wide background: Persistent cases took antithyroid drugs over 5 years and stayed TSH receptor antibody positive. Findings and limits, study-wide: Shared public clonotypes totalled about 2,700 in persistent patients, compared with about a thousand in new patients. Persistent Graves' patients showed less TCR diversity than newly diagnosed ones.

Investigators prepared the TCR beta libraries by applying iRepertoire HTBI primers and Arm-PCR of CDR3 regions. Each CDR3 protein is one row after TCRdb ran MiXCR on the multiplex PCR reads. The sample includes about 430,000 distinct CDR3 sequences, around 23% of them seen just once. Time point here: persistent/refractory GD, antithyroid drugs over 5 years with positive TRAb. The TCR library was made from RNA extracted from PBMCs. The sequence was collected from a female donor with Graves disease. Sequencing was performed on peripheral blood mononuclear cells (PBMCs), taken when the disease was refractory, from a patient treated with antithyroid drugs.

The CDR3 DNA sequence: TGTGCCAGCAGCGGGCCGGGACTAGCATCGGAGGCCCAGTACTTC. Translating gives CASSGPGLASEAQYF. The chain uses TRBV3-1 and TRBJ2-5, with 9 bases fitting TRBD2. Germline-derived CDR1 and CDR2 are LGHDT and YNNKEL (reference sequence). V lost 5 bases, J lost 9 bases, and 13 bases stayed unmatched. The CDR3 contains 15 residues.